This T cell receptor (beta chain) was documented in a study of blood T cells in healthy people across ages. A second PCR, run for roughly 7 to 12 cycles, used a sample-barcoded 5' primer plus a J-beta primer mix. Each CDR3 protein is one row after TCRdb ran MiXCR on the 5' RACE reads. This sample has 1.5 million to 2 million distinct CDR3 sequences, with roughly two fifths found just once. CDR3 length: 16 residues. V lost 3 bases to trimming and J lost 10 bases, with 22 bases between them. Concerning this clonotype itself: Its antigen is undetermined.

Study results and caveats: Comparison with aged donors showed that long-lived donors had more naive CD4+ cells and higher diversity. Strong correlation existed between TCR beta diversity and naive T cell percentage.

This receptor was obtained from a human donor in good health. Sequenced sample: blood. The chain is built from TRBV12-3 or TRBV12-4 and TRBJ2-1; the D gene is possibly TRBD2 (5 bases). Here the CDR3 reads CASSFWMSSRAAEQFF. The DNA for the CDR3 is TGTGCCAGCAGTTTTTGGATGAGTTCGAGGGCGGCCGAGCAGTTCTTC.